A single sample is the source of the 14 T cell receptor beta chains below, sequenced in a study of technical replicates of blood from a few donors. Profiling relied on immunoSEQ multiplex PCR, and the TCRdb table lists in-frame clones only, not all of them. The sample lists some 70,000 clones, about 97% occurring once. Sequencing was carried out using T cells isolated from PBMCs. All receptors come from a human donor in good health.

The V call is TRBV6-5, the J call TRBJ1-2; weak D call: TRBD1 (5 bases). V shed 5 bases and J shed 4 bases, with 14 bases lying between them. Germline loops: CDR1 MNHEY, CDR2 SVGAGI. The CDR3 runs 14 residues. The CDR3 reads CASSRFTGSYGYTF. CDR3 bases: TGTGCCAGCAGTCGATTTACAGGCAGCTATGGCTACACCTTC.

This clone occurred once. The CDR3 DNA sequence: TGTGCCAGCACAGGGTCGGGAAACACCATATATTTT. Encoded protein: CASTGSGNTIYF. The chain couples TRBV6-6 to TRBJ1-3, with D possibly matching TRBD1 (5 bases). V lost 7 bases, J lost 4 bases, and 8 bases lay in between. In germline, CDR1 is MNHNY, CDR2 SVGAGI (reference sequence). The CDR3 has 12 amino acids.

This clone was seen once. The chain is built from TRBV2 and TRBJ2-1; 8 positions match TRBD2. CDR1 is SNHLY, CDR2 FYNNEI, per germline. This CDR3 spans 16 amino acids. With V trimmed by 6 bases and J by 3 bases, 10 bases remained unmatched. In DNA form, the CDR3 reads TGTGCCAGCAGCGATTTAGCGGGAAACTACTACAATGAGCAGTTCTTC. Translation: CASSDLAGNYYNEQFF.

The rearrangement links TRBV18 to TRBJ1-5; no reliable D call. V was shortened by 5 bases and J by 3 bases, with 8 bases between the two germline ends. The CDR3 totals 13 residues. CDR1 and CDR2 (germline): KGHSH, LQKENI. CDR3 region: CASSGGNNQPQHF. The CDR3 bases are TGTGCCAGCTCAGGAGGAAACAATCAGCCCCAGCATTTT.

This clone was seen a single time. The chain employs TRBV13 and TRBJ2-7; 8 bases align to TRBD2. The CDR3 has 13 amino acids. Germline CDR1 is PRHDT and CDR2 is FYEKMQ (reference sequence). J was trimmed by 6 bases and V by 1 base; bases with no gene match: 2. For the CDR3, the DNA is TGTGCCAGCAGCTTAGCGGGAGGGGGCGAGCAGTACTTC. It translates to CASSLAGGGEQYF.

This clone was seen a single time. This rearrangement joins TRBV7-8 to TRBJ1-3; no firm D call. The CDR3 runs 16 residues. CDR1 SGHVS and CDR2 FQNEAQ come from the germline V gene. Trimming took 1 base from V and 4 from J, leaving 14 bases between them. The CDR3 sequence: CASSLVYSTNGNTIYF. The DNA of the CDR3 is TGTGCCAGCAGCTTAGTTTACTCGACAAACGGAAACACCATATATTTT.

The chain couples TRBV10-3 to TRBJ2-3, with 11 bases aligning to TRBD2. The trim removed 5 bases at V and 5 bases at J, leaving 6 bases unmatched. Per the germline V gene, CDR1 is ENHRY and CDR2 is SYGVKD. This CDR3 is 15 amino acids long. The CDR3 sequence is CAISPLAGVVDTQYF. The CDR3 bases are TGTGCCATCAGTCCACTAGCGGGAGTAGTAGATACGCAGTATTTT.

In DNA form, the CDR3 reads TGTGCCAGCAGCACGGACAGGGGATACAATGAGCAGTTCTTC. Protein product: CASSTDRGYNEQFF. The chain is built from TRBV14 and TRBJ2-1; TRBD1 aligns across 9 bases. Germline V gives CDR1 SGHDN, CDR2 FVKESK. V was pared by 5 bases and J by 4 bases, with 3 bases of the junction left unmatched. The CDR3 is made up of 14 amino acids.

Here the CDR3 reads CASSKTRYIDNEQFF. DNA for the CDR3: TGTGCCAGCAGCAAGACTAGGTATATCGACAATGAGCAGTTCTTC. This chain joins TRBV7-7 and TRBJ2-1, with TRBD2 as a possible D gene (6 bases). Trimming removed 5 bases from V and 5 bases from J, with 16 bases in between. Germline lookup yields CDR1 SSHAT and CDR2 FNYEAQ (reference sequence). The CDR3 runs 15 residues.

This chain joins TRBV7-2 and TRBJ2-7, with D perhaps TRBD1 (6 bases). The V end lost 3 bases, the J end lost 4 bases, and 13 bases lay between the germline ends. The CDR3 is 14 amino acids. From germline, CDR1 is SGHTA and CDR2 FQGNSA. The CDR3 is CASSLGAPGYEQYF. CDR3 nucleotides: TGTGCCAGCAGCTTGGGGGCGCCCGGGTACGAGCAGTACTTC.

The chain joins TRBV12-5 to TRBJ1-5; the match to TRBD1 covers 9 bases. This CDR3 has 15 amino acids. In germline, CDR1 is LGHNT, CDR2 FRNRAP. V was pared by 4 bases and J by 6 bases, with 7 bases of the junction left unmatched. Here the CDR3 reads CASGSSGQGFQPQHF. CDR3 nucleotides: TGTGCTAGTGGTTCCTCGGGACAGGGATTTCAGCCCCAGCATTTT.

This clone was recorded only once. The rearrangement uses TRBV9 and TRBJ1-1, with 7 bases lining up with TRBD1. From germline, CDR1 is SGDLS and CDR2 YYNGEE. V dropped 4 bases and J dropped 4; count of bases not matched to a gene: 7. The CDR3 loop spans 14 amino acids. CDR3: CASSFDRDGTEAFF. The DNA of the CDR3 is TGTGCCAGCAGCTTTGACAGGGATGGCACTGAAGCTTTCTTT.

CDR3 in amino acids: CASSTGTGDEQYF. The CDR3 bases are TGTGCCAGCAGCACCGGGACAGGGGACGAGCAGTACTTC. The chain recombines TRBV7-6 with TRBJ2-7, with TRBD1 identical over 10 bases. Trimming took 5 bases from V and 5 from J; bases not matched to a gene: 3. CDR1 and CDR2 (germline): SGHVS, FNYEAQ. The CDR3 extends over 13 amino acids.

The V call is TRBV20-1, the J call TRBJ1-5; D remains unclear. Germline CDR1 DFQATT, CDR2 SNEGSKA (reference sequence). This CDR3 has 11 amino acids. The V end was cut by 6 bases, the J end by 9 bases, with 12 bases between. The CDR3 DNA is TGCAGTGCACAATACGGGTGGCCCCAGCATTTT. This codes for CSAQYGWPQHF.